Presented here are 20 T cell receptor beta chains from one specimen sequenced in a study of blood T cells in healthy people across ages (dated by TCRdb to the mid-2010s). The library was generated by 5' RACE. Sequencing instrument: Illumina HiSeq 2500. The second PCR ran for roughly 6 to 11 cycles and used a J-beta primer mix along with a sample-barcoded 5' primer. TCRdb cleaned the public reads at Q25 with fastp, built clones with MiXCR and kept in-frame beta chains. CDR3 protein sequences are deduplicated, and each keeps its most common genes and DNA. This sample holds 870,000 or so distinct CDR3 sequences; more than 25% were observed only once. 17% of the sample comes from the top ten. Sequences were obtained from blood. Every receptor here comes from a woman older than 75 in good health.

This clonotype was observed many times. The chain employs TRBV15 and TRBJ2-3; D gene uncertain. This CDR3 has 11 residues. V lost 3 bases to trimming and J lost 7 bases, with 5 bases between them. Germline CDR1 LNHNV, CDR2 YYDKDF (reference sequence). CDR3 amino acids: CATSSSYTQYF. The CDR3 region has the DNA TGTGCCACCAGCAGTTCGTATACGCAGTATTTT.

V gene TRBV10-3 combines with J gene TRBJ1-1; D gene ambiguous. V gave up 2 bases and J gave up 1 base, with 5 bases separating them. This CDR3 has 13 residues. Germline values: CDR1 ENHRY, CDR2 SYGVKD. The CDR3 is CAISEGQNTEAFF. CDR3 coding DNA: TGTGCCATCAGTGAGGGGCAGAACACTGAAGCTTTCTTT.

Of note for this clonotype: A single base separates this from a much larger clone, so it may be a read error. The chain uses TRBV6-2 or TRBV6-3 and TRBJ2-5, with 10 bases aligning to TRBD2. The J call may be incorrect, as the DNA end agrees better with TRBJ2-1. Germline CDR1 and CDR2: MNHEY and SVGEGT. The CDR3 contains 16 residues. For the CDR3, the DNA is TGTGCCAGCAGTCGCAAAAGGACTAGCGGCCAAGAGACCCAGTTCTTC. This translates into CASSRKRTSGQETQFF.

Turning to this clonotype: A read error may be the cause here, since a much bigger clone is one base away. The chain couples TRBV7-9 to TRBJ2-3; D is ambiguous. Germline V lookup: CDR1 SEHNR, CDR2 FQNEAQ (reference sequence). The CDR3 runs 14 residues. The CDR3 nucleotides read TGTGCCGGCAGCTTGCAACAGAGCACAGATACGCAGTATTTT. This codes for CAGSLQQSTDTQYF.

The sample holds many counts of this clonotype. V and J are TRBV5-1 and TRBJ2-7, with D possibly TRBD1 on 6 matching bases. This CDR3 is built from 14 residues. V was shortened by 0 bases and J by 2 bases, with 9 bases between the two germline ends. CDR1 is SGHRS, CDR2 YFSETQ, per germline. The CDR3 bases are TGCGCCAGCAGCTTGGAGGGGGTTACCTACGAGCAGTACTTC. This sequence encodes CASSLEGVTYEQYF. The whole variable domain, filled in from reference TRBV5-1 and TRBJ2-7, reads KAGVTQTPRYLIKTRGQQVTLSCSPISGHRSVSWYQQTPGQGLQFLFEYFSETQRNKGNFPGRFSGRQFSNSRSEMNVSTLELGDSALYLCASSLEGVTYEQYFGPGTRLTVT.

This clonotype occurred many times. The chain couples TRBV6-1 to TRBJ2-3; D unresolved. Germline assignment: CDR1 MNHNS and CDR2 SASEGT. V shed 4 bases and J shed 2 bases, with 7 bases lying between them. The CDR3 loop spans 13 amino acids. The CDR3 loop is CASSGQYTDTQYF. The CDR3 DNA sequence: TGTGCCAGCAGTGGCCAGTACACAGATACGCAGTATTTT.

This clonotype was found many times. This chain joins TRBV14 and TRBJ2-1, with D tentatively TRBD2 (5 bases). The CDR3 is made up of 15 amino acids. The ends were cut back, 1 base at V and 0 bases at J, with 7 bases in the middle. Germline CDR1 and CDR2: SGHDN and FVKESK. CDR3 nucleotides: TGTGCCAGCAGCCAAGCGGACTCCTCCTACAATGAGCAGTTCTTC. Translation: CASSQADSSYNEQFF.

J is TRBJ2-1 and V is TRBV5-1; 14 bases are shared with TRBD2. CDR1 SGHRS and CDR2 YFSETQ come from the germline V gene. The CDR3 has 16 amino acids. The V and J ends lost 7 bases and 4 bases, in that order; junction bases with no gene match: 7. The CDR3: CASARGTSGGYNEQFF. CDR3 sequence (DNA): TGCGCCAGCGCTAGGGGGACTAGCGGGGGATACAATGAGCAGTTCTTC.

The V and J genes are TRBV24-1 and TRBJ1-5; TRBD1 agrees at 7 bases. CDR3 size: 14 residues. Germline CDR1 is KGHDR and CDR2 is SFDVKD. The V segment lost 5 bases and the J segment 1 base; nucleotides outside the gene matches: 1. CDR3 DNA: TGTGCCACCAGTGGACAGGGCAGCAATCAGCCCCAGCATTTT. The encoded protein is CATSGQGSNQPQHF.

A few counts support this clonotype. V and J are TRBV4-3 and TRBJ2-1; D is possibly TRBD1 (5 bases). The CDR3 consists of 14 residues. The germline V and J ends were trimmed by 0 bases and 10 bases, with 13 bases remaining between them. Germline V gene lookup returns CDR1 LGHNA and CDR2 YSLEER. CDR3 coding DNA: TGCGCCAGCAGCCAAGATCCGGCAGGGCAGGAGCAGTTCTTC. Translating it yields CASSQDPAGQEQFF.

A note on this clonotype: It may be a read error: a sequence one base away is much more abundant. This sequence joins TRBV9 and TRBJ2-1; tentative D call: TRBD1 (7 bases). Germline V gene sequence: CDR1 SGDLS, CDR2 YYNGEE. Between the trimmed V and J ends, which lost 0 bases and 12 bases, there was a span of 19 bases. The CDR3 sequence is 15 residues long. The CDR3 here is CASSVAETSRGRQFF. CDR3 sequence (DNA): TGTGCCAGCAGCGTAGCTGAAACTAGCAGGGGGAGGCAGTTCTTC.

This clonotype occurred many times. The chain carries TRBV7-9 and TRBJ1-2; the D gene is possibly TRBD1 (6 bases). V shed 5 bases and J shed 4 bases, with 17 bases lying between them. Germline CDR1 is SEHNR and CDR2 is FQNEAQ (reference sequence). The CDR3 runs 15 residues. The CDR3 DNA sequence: TGTGCCAGCAGCCCTCGACAGGAAGGAACCTATGGCTACACCTTC. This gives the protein CASSPRQEGTYGYTF. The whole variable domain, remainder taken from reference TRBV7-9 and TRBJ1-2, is DTGVSQNPRHKITKRGQNVTFRCDPISEHNRLYWYRQTLGQGPEFLTYFQNEAQLEKSRLLSDRFSAERPKGSFSTLEIQRTEQGDSAMYLCASSPRQEGTYGYTFGSGTRLTVV.

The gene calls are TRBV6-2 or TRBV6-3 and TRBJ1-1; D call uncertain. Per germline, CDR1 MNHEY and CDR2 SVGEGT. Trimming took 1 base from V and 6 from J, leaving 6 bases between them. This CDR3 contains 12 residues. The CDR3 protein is CASSYFWSEAFF. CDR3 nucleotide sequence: TGTGCCAGCAGTTACTTTTGGTCTGAAGCTTTCTTT.

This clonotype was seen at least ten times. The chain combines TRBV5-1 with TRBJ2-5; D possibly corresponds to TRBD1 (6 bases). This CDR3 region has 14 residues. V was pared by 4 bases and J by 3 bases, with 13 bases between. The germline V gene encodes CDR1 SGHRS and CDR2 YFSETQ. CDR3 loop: CASSPGTLKETQYF. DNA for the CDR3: TGCGCCAGCAGCCCGGGGACACTAAAAGAGACCCAGTACTTC.

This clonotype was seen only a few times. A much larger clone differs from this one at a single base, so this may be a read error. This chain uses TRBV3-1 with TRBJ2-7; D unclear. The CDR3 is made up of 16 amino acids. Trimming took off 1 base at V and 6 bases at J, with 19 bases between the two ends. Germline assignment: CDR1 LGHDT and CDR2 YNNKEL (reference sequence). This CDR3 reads CASSQGALVGRSEQYF. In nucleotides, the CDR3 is TGTGCCAGCAGCCAAGGGGCGTTGGTGGGTAGGAGCGAGCAGTACTTC.

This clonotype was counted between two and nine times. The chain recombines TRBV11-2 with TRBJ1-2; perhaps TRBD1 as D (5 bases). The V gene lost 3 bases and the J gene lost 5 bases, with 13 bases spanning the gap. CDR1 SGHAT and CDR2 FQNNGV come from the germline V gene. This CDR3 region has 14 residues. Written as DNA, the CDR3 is TGTGCCAGCAGCTTCGGGGCCGCTGGGTATGGCTACACCTTC. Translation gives CASSFGAAGYGYTF.

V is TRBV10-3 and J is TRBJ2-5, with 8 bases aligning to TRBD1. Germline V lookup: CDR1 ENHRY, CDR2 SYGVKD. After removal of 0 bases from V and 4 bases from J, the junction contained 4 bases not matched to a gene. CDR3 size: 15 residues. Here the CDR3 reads CAISESSGGRETQYF. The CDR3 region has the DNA TGTGCCATCAGTGAGTCTTCAGGGGGCAGAGAGACCCAGTACTTC.

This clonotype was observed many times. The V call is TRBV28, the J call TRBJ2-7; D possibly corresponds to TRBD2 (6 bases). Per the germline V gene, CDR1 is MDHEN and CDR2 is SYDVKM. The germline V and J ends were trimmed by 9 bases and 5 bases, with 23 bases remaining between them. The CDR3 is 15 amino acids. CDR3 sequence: CASFNSGGESHEQYF. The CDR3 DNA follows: TGTGCCAGTTTCAACTCAGGCGGGGAGAGCCACGAGCAGTACTTC.

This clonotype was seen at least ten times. The CDR3 is CATRLRQDTDTQYF. CDR3 DNA: TGTGCCACCCGCCTCCGACAGGACACAGATACGCAGTATTTT. The rearrangement uses TRBV12-3 or TRBV12-4 and TRBJ2-3, with D possibly being TRBD1 (6 bases). Trimming took off 10 bases at V and 2 bases at J, with 16 bases between the two ends. This CDR3 has 14 residues.

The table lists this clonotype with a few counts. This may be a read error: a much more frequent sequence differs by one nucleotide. CDR3 bases: TGTGCCCATACCTCGGGGTACGAGCAGTTCTTC. It translates to CAHTSGYEQFF. The gene calls are TRBV30 and TRBJ2-1, with D possibly matching TRBD2 (5 bases). Trimming cost V 8 bases and J 10 bases, with 15 bases left between them. CDR1 and CDR2 from the germline V gene are GTSNPN and SVGIG (reference sequence). The CDR3 extends over 11 amino acids.